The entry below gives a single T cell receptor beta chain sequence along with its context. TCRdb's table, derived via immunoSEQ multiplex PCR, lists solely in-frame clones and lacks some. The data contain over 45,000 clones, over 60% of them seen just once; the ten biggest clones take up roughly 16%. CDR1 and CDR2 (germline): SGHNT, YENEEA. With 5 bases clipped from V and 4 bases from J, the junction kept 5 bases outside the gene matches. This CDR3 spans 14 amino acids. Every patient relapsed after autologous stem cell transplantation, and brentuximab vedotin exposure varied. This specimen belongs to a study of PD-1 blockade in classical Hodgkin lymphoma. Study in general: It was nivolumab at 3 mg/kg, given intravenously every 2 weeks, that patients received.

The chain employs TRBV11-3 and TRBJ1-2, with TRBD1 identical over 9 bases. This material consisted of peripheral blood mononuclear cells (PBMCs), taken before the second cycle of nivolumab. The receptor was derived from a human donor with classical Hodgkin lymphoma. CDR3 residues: CASSIQTGGYGYTF. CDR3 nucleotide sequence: TGTGCCAGCAGCATTCAGACAGGGGGCTATGGCTACACCTTC.